This passage covers 26 T cell receptor beta chains from one sample sequenced in a study of CD8 T cells in ankylosing spondylitis. MiXCR, applied by TCRdb to the 5' RACE reads, yields one record per CDR3 protein. The data show around 120,000 distinct CDR3 sequences, 9.3% seen once. Source material: blood, either unsorted or a sorted T cell fraction (not recorded which). The receptor set was obtained from a male donor with ankylosing spondylitis or in good health (not recorded which).

The table lists this clonotype with many counts. This sequence joins TRBV5-1 and TRBJ2-5, with D possibly TRBD2 on 6 matching bases. Trimming took off 0 bases at V and 2 bases at J, with 14 bases between the two ends. The CDR3 covers 16 residues. Germline V gene sequence: CDR1 SGHRS, CDR2 YFSETQ. DNA of the CDR3: TGCGCCAGCAGCTTGGGGACATTCCTAGCGCAAGAGACCCAGTACTTC. It is translated as CASSLGTFLAQETQYF. Full variable domain (remainder filled in from reference TRBV5-1 and TRBJ2-5): KAGVTQTPRYLIKTRGQQVTLSCSPISGHRSVSWYQQTPGQGLQFLFEYFSETQRNKGNFPGRFSGRQFSNSRSEMNVSTLELGDSALYLCASSLGTFLAQETQYFGPGTRLLVL.

This clonotype was counted many times. The CDR3 DNA reads TGTGCCAGCAGCTTGGAACACCGGGGCGAGCAGTACTTC. Translation: CASSLEHRGEQYF. The chain couples TRBV5-5 to TRBJ2-7, with D possibly being TRBD2 (5 bases). CDR3 length: 13 residues. From germline, CDR1 is SGHKS and CDR2 YYEKEE (reference sequence). Trimming removed 0 bases from V and 6 bases from J, with 10 bases in between.

This clonotype was counted ten times or more. The V and J genes are TRBV5-1 and TRBJ2-7, with a tentative D call TRBD2 (5 bases). Trimming removed 0 bases from V and 1 base from J, with 14 bases in between. This CDR3 comprises 16 residues. Germline V gene sequence: CDR1 SGHRS, CDR2 YFSETQ. In nucleotides, the CDR3 is TGCGCCAGCAGCTTGGTGGCGGGCGGTTTGTCCTACGAGCAGTACTTC. Its translation is CASSLVAGGLSYEQYF. Together with reference TRBV5-1 and TRBJ2-7, the CDR3 gives the full variable domain: KAGVTQTPRYLIKTRGQQVTLSCSPISGHRSVSWYQQTPGQGLQFLFEYFSETQRNKGNFPGRFSGRQFSNSRSEMNVSTLELGDSALYLCASSLVAGGLSYEQYFGPGTRLTVT.

This chain joins TRBV14 and TRBJ2-7, with D possibly matching TRBD2 (5 bases). CDR1 and CDR2 (germline): SGHDN, FVKESK. Trimming took 0 bases from V and 3 from J, leaving 15 bases between them. The CDR3 length is 16 residues. CDR3 sequence reads: CASSQDIPGFYYEQYF. The DNA for the CDR3 is TGTGCCAGCAGCCAAGACATTCCGGGATTTTACTACGAGCAGTACTTC. Based on the CDR3 plus reference TRBV14 and TRBJ2-7, the full variable domain is EAGVTQFPSHSVIEKGQTVTLRCDPISGHDNLYWYRRVMGKEIKFLLHFVKESKQDESGMPNNRFLAERTGGTYSTLKVQPAELEDSGVYFCASSQDIPGFYYEQYFGPGTRLTVT.

The genes are TRBV20-1 and TRBJ2-5, with TRBD2 matching over 9 bases. This CDR3 has 15 residues. The V gene's germline CDR1 is DFQATT and CDR2 SNEGSKA (reference sequence). V lost 6 bases, J lost 5 bases, and 13 bases stayed unmatched. CDR3 sequence reads: CSALRLAAGVETQYF. DNA for the CDR3: TGCAGTGCCCTGAGACTAGCGGCAGGGGTGGAGACCCAGTACTTC.

This clonotype was observed at least ten times. V is TRBV7-9 and J is TRBJ2-7; 10 nucleotides match TRBD2. Germline assignment: CDR1 SEHNR and CDR2 FQNEAQ (reference sequence). The CDR3 covers 14 residues. The J segment lost 3 bases and the V segment lost 5 bases, leaving 4 bases of the junction unmatched. The DNA for the CDR3 is TGTGCCAGCAGCGGCCGGACTAGCGGCTACGAGCAGTACTTC. It yields the protein CASSGRTSGYEQYF.

This clonotype occurred many times. The chain uses TRBV20-1 and TRBJ2-5; D ambiguous. Germline assignment: CDR1 DFQATT and CDR2 SNEGSKA (reference sequence). Between the trimmed V and J ends, which lost 0 bases and 5 bases, there was a span of 16 bases. The CDR3 loop spans 15 amino acids. The chain's CDR3 is CSARDLGDRRETQYF. The CDR3 DNA sequence: TGCAGTGCTAGAGATCTTGGGGATCGGCGGGAGACCCAGTACTTC.

This clonotype was seen more than once but under ten times. The genes are TRBV19 and TRBJ2-2, with 7 positions matching TRBD2. CDR3 length: 16 amino acids. The junction had 9 bases not matched to a gene; V was cut back by 5 bases and J by 3 bases. The germline V gene encodes CDR1 LNHDA and CDR2 SQIVND (reference sequence). The CDR3 DNA follows: TGTGCCAGTAGTGGGGGACTACCAAAGGACACCGGGGAGCTGTTTTTT. It specifies CASSGGLPKDTGELFF.

This clonotype has ten or more counts. This sequence joins TRBV28 and TRBJ1-2, with 7 bases identical to TRBD1. The CDR3 is 13 amino acids. Germline trimming cut 7 bases from V and 3 bases from J; bases unmatched to any gene: 5. Germline V gene lookup returns CDR1 MDHEN and CDR2 SYDVKM. This chain's CDR3 is CASKTGWHYGYTF. CDR3 coding DNA: TGTGCCAGCAAGACAGGGTGGCACTATGGCTACACCTTC.

This clonotype turned up a few times. The CDR3 reads CSAEELQSSYEQYF. The CDR3 DNA reads as TGCAGTGCTGAGGAGCTCCAGAGCTCCTACGAGCAGTACTTC. The V and J genes are TRBV20-1 and TRBJ2-7; D is ambiguous. The CDR3 spans 14 residues. The V and J ends lost 5 bases and 0 bases respectively, with 14 bases between them. CDR1 and CDR2 (germline): DFQATT, SNEGSKA (reference sequence).

The chain recombines TRBV3-1 with TRBJ2-7, with 11 bases identical to TRBD2. This CDR3 region has 19 residues. V gave up 11 bases and J gave up 2 bases; unmatched junction bases: 23. Germline CDR1 and CDR2: LGHDT and YNNKEL (reference sequence). The CDR3 DNA is TGTGCCTCCACCCCCTCGGACAGTCACATTAGCGGGAGGGCCTACGAGCAGTACTTC. Translating gives CASTPSDSHISGRAYEQYF.

This clonotype was counted at least ten times. This rearrangement joins TRBV20-1 to TRBJ2-7, with 10 bases matching TRBD1. With V trimmed by 3 bases and J by 1 base, 3 bases remained unmatched. Per germline, CDR1 DFQATT and CDR2 SNEGSKA (reference sequence). The CDR3 has 14 residues. In DNA form, the CDR3 reads TGCAGTGCTAGGACAGGGGGCGTTTCCTACGAGCAGTACTTC. This translates into CSARTGGVSYEQYF.

This clonotype was found many times. This CDR3 reads CSARDGGSSGNTIYF. In DNA, the CDR3 is TGCAGTGCTAGAGATGGGGGGTCGTCTGGAAACACCATATATTTT. This chain links TRBV20-1 with TRBJ1-3, with a weak D call TRBD1 (5 bases). This CDR3 contains 15 residues. Germline CDR1 reads DFQATT; CDR2 reads SNEGSKA (reference sequence). Trimming pared 0 bases from V and 1 base from J, leaving 10 bases between.

The sample holds many counts of this clonotype. This sequence joins TRBV20-1 and TRBJ2-3, with TRBD2 identical over 11 bases. The CDR3 is 18 residues long. From germline, CDR1 is DFQATT and CDR2 SNEGSKA (reference sequence). V trimming: 6 bases; J trimming: 4 bases; junction bases outside the gene matches: 18. The CDR3: CSAPNWGSGRVAPDTQYF. DNA of the CDR3: TGCAGTGCCCCTAACTGGGGTAGCGGGAGGGTCGCGCCAGATACGCAGTATTTT.

The CDR3 nucleotides read TGTGCCAGCTCACCAGGTGGGACAGGGAATGGCTACACCTTC. It specifies CASSPGGTGNGYTF. The chain joins TRBV18 to TRBJ1-2, with TRBD1 identical over 9 bases. V gave up 2 bases and J gave up 6 bases; unmatched junction bases: 4. Germline V lookup: CDR1 KGHSH, CDR2 LQKENI. The CDR3 loop spans 14 amino acids.

This clonotype was detected ten times or more. The genes are TRBV28 and TRBJ2-2; D remains ambiguous. The CDR3 is 14 residues long. The ends were cut back, 7 bases at V and 4 bases at J, with 13 bases in the middle. Germline CDR1 reads MDHEN; CDR2 reads SYDVKM. Written as DNA, the CDR3 is TGTGCCAGCATAGGTAGCTTCGGCACCGGGGAGCTGTTTTTT. This gives the protein CASIGSFGTGELFF.

This chain joins TRBV27 and TRBJ2-6; no definite D call. V was pared by 5 bases and J by 0 bases, with 11 bases between. Germline V gives CDR1 MNHEY, CDR2 SMNVEV (reference sequence). This CDR3 contains 16 residues. The DNA of the CDR3 is TGTGCCAGCAGTCCTGGACGGAACTCTGGGGCCAACGTCCTGACTTTC. Translation: CASSPGRNSGANVLTF. The whole variable domain, filled in from reference TRBV27 and TRBJ2-6, reads EAQVTQNPRYLITVTGKKLTVTCSQNMNHEYMSWYRQDPGLGLRQIYYSMNVEVTDKGDVPEGYKVSRKEKRNFPLILESPSPNQTSLYFCASSPGRNSGANVLTFGAGSRLTVL.

This clonotype was recorded many times. The chain couples TRBV20-1 to TRBJ2-1, with a tentative D call TRBD2 (5 bases). V was cut by 6 bases and J by 3 bases, with 12 bases left in between. This CDR3 is 13 amino acids long. Germline V CDR1 and CDR2: DFQATT, SNEGSKA (reference sequence). CDR3 DNA: TGCAGTGCAGAGAGCGGAAACTACAATGAGCAGTTCTTC. This gives the protein CSAESGNYNEQFF.

This clonotype was seen more than once but under ten times. V and J are TRBV2 and TRBJ2-5; TRBD1 aligns across 8 bases. J was trimmed by 2 bases and V by 6 bases; bases with no gene match: 2. The germline V gene has CDR1 SNHLY and CDR2 FYNNEI. This CDR3 has 13 residues. The CDR3 spells CASRRTGQETQYF. CDR3 DNA: TGTGCCAGCAGACGGACAGGGCAAGAGACCCAGTACTTC.

This clonotype was recorded many times. J is TRBJ2-3 and V is TRBV20-1; 7 bases align to TRBD1. The CDR3 is 15 amino acids. With V trimmed by 5 bases and J by 2 bases, 10 bases remained unmatched. The germline V gene has CDR1 DFQATT and CDR2 SNEGSKA (reference sequence). The CDR3 region is CSAGIGTAPTDTQYF. The CDR3 DNA reads as TGCAGTGCTGGTATCGGGACAGCCCCCACAGATACGCAGTATTTT.

The chain is built from TRBV30 and TRBJ1-5; 8 nucleotides align to TRBD1. This CDR3 has 14 residues. The V segment lost 5 bases and the J segment 3 bases; nucleotides outside the gene matches: 6. Germline CDR1 is GTSNPN and CDR2 is SVGIG (reference sequence). CDR3: CAWAEDRVNQPQHF. CDR3 coding DNA: TGTGCCTGGGCGGAGGACAGGGTCAATCAGCCCCAGCATTTT.

The CDR3 spells CASSPGATPYEQYF. CDR3 DNA: TGCGCCAGCAGCCCTGGGGCGACCCCCTACGAGCAGTACTTC. The rearrangement uses TRBV5-1 and TRBJ2-7; perhaps TRBD1 as D (5 bases). Trimming left V 4 bases short and J 2 bases short, with 13 bases between. Per germline, CDR1 SGHRS and CDR2 YFSETQ. The CDR3 spans 14 residues.

This clonotype was counted at least ten times. V is TRBV6-2 or TRBV6-3 and J is TRBJ1-2; 8 bases agree with TRBD1. The CDR3 spans 15 residues. Germline V gene data show CDR1 as MNHEY and CDR2 as SVGEGT. With 0 bases clipped from V and 4 bases from J, the junction kept 4 bases outside the gene matches. The CDR3 reads CASSYSTDRVYGYTF. For the CDR3, the DNA is TGTGCCAGCAGTTACTCCACGGACAGGGTCTATGGCTACACCTTC.

This clonotype was picked up many times. The chain carries TRBV12-3 or TRBV12-4 and TRBJ2-1; 12 bases map to TRBD2. The CDR3 sequence is 15 residues long. V shed 6 bases, J shed 7 bases, and the junction held 7 bases outside the gene matches. CDR3 coding DNA: TGTGCCAGCAGCTTACCAGGGACTAGCGGGAATGAGCAGTTCTTC. Its protein is CASSLPGTSGNEQFF.

This clonotype was seen at least ten times. The V gene is TRBV29-1, the J gene TRBJ1-2; D unresolved. CDR1 and CDR2 from the germline V gene are SQVTM and ANQGSEA. V lost 2 bases to trimming and J lost 4 bases, with 11 bases between them. The CDR3 has 13 amino acids. Written as DNA, the CDR3 is TGCAGCGTTGAACATTGGGAGTCCTATGGCTACACCTTC. Protein product: CSVEHWESYGYTF.

The chain recombines TRBV6-2 or TRBV6-3 with TRBJ2-7, with D uncertain. The CDR3 runs 12 residues. Germline CDR1 and CDR2: MNHEY and SVGEGT. Between the trimmed V and J ends, which lost 5 bases and 2 bases, there was a span of 7 bases. In nucleotides, the CDR3 is TGTGCCAGCAGTCGCAGCCCCTACGAGCAGTACTTC. The encoded protein is CASSRSPYEQYF.